This T cell receptor (beta chain) was found in a study of T cells in pancreatic ductal adenocarcinoma. Study-wide points: Unique clonotypes were roughly 8-fold more numerous in blood than in tumor. Tumor and blood clonality did not differ significantly, about 0.12 versus 0.079.

The repertoire was sequenced with immunoSEQ multiplex PCR; TCRdb's copy has only in-frame clones and lacks some. This table has 12,000 or so clones, approximately 90% appearing once. On this clone: Its antigen is undetermined.

Unmatched junction bases numbered 2, after V lost 0 bases and J lost 4 bases. Germline CDR1 is LGHNA and CDR2 is YNFKEQ. The length of the CDR3 is 16 residues. No neoadjuvant therapy was given to the selected pancreatic ductal adenocarcinoma patients before their surgery. The gene calls are TRBV4-2 and TRBJ2-3, with 12 nucleotides matching TRBD2. The sequence derives from a human donor with pancreatic ductal adenocarcinoma. The sequencing input was PBMCs. The CDR3 bases are TGTGCCAGCAGCCAAGATCTAGCGGGAGGGCCAGATACGCAGTATTTT. Translation: CASSQDLAGGPDTQYF.